Below, 3 T cell receptor beta chains from the same sample are listed, as sequenced in a study of blood T cell repertoires in COVID-19. The repertoire was sequenced with immunoSEQ multiplex PCR; TCRdb's copy has only in-frame clones and lacks some. The sample has 150,000 to 200,000 clones, over 60% seen once. Sequences were obtained from peripheral blood. All receptors come from a man in his 60s with acute or convalescent COVID-19.

The chain links TRBV6-5 to TRBJ1-1; 9 nucleotides agree with TRBD1. V shed 6 bases, J shed 3 bases, and the junction held 5 bases outside the gene matches. This CDR3 region has 14 residues. Germline V lookup: CDR1 MNHEY, CDR2 SVGAGI. The CDR3 is CASRMTGGDTEAFF. CDR3 DNA: TGTGCCAGCAGGATGACAGGGGGAGACACTGAAGCTTTCTTT.

The CDR3 here is CASSSDSQTQYF. The CDR3 region has the DNA TGTGCCAGCAGTTCGGACAGTCAAACGCAGTATTTT. This chain links TRBV7-2 with TRBJ2-3, with D perhaps TRBD1 (6 bases). Germline V lookup: CDR1 SGHTA, CDR2 FQGNSA. Trimming cost V 6 bases and J 9 bases, with 13 bases left between them. The CDR3 consists of 12 residues.

As regards this clone: The same CDR3 can be traced to other DNA sequences in this sample. The DNA for the CDR3 is TGCAGTGCTAGGAGCGGCCACGAGCAGTACTTC. Its protein is CSARSGHEQYF. The V call is TRBV20-1, the J call TRBJ2-7, with D perhaps matching TRBD2 (5 bases). CDR1 and CDR2 from the germline V gene are DFQATT and SNEGSKA (reference sequence). Between the trimmed V and J ends, which lost 3 bases and 5 bases, there was a span of 8 bases. The CDR3 contains 11 residues.